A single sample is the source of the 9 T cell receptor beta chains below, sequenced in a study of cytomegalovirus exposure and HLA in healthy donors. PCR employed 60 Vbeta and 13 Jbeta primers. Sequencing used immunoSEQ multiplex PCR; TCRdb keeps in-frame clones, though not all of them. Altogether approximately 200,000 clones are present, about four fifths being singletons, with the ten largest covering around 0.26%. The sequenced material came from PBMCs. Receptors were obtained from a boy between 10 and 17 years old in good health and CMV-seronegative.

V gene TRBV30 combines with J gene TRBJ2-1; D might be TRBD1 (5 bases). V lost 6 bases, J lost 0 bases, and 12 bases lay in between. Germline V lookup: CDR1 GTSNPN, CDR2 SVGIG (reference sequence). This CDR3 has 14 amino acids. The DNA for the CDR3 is TGTGCCTGCTCGCAGGGAAGCTCCTACAATGAGCAGTTCTTC. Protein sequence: CACSQGSSYNEQFF.

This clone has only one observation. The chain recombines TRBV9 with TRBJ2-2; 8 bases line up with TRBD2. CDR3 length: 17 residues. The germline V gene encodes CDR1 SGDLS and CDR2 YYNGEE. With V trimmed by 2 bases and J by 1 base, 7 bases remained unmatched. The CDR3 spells CASSVVSRGGNTGELFF. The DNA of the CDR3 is TGTGCCAGCAGCGTGGTGAGCCGGGGGGGGAACACCGGGGAGCTGTTTTTT. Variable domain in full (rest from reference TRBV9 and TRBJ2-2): DSGVTQTPKHLITATGQRVTLRCSPRSGDLSVYWYQQSLDQGLQFLIQYYNGEERAKGNILERFSAQQFPDLHSELNLSSLELGDSALYFCASSVVSRGGNTGELFFGEGSRLTVL.

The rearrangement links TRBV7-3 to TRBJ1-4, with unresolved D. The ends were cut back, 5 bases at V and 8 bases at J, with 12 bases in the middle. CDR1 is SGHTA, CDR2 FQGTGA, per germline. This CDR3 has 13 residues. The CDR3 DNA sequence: TGTGCCAGCAGCAAGGGCCGAGGGGAAAAACTGTTTTTT. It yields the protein CASSKGRGEKLFF.

CDR3 nucleotide sequence: TGCAGCGTTGGCCCGGGAGTAAACGAGCAGTACTTC. It specifies CSVGPGVNEQYF. This chain links TRBV29-1 with TRBJ2-5; TRBD2 might be the D (6 bases). The DNA matches TRBJ2-7 better at its end, which makes the J call doubtful. Germline V gives CDR1 SQVTM, CDR2 ANQGSEA. This CDR3 contains 12 residues.

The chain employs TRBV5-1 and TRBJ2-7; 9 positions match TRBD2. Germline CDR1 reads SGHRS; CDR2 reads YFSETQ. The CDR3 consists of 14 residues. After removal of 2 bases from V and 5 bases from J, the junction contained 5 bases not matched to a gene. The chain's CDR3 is CASSFGGRVNEQYF. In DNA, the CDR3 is TGCGCCAGCAGCTTTGGCGGGAGGGTCAACGAGCAGTACTTC.

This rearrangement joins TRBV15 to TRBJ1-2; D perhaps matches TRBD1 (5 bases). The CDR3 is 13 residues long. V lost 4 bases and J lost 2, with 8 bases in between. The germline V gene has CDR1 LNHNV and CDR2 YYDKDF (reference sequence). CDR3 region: CATSKGPNYGYTF. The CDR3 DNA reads TGTGCCACCAGCAAGGGGCCGAACTATGGCTACACCTTC.

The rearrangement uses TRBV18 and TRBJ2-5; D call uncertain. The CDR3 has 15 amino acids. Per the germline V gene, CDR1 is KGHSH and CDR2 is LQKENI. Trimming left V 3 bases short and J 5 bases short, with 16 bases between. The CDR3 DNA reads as TGTGCCAGCTCACCCCCGCGCATTCCTAATGAGACCCAGTACTTC. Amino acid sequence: CASSPPRIPNETQYF.

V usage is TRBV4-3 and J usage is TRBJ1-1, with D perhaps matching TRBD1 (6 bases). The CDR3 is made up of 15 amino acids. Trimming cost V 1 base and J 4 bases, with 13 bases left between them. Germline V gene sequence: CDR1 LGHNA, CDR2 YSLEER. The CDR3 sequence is CASSQGTGKRTEAFF. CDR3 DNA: TGCGCCAGCAGCCAAGGAACAGGGAAACGCACTGAAGCTTTCTTT.

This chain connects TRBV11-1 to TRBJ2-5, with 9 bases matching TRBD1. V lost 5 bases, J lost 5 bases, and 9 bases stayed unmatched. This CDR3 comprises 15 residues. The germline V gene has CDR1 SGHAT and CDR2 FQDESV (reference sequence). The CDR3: CASSPPAGQGETQYF. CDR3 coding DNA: TGTGCCAGCAGCCCCCCGGCGGGACAGGGCGAGACCCAGTACTTC.